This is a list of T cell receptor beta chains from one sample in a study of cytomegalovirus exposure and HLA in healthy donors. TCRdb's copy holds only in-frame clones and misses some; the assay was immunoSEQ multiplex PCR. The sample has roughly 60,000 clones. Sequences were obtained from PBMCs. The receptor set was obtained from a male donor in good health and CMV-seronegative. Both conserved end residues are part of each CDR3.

CASSHSPIEGRRKLFF	TRBV7-2	TRBJ1-4	16
CASGQSYEQYF	TRBV14	TRBJ2-7	11
CASTSQGSTSNQYF	TRBV19	TRBJ2-4	14
CASSHLEGRGRDTIYF	TRBV4-3	TRBJ1-3	16
CASRSGTSGYNEQFF	TRBV27	TRBJ2-1	15
CASSRQGAGEKLFF	TRBV28	TRBJ1-4	14
CAWSVGGSVNTIYF	TRBV30	TRBJ1-3	14
CASSPTGGNYEQYF	TRBV5-4	TRBJ2-7	14
CASKQSTTNEKLFF	TRBV5-1	TRBJ1-4	14
CATSRDMGQGLSYTF	TRBV15	TRBJ1-2	15
CASSYQGAGNQPQHF	TRBV28	TRBJ1-5	15
CASSVDGQAYEQYF	TRBV9	TRBJ2-7	14
CASSWMGVREGRRNEQFF	TRBV5-1	TRBJ2-1	18
CASSPTGNQPQHF	TRBV18	TRBJ1-5	13
CAWSAGQVYGYTF	TRBV30	TRBJ1-2	13
CASSPPSTDTQYF	TRBV19	TRBJ2-3	13
CASSADRDTEAFF	TRBV19	TRBJ1-1	13
CASMAAHGSNQPQHF	TRBV6-5	TRBJ1-5	15
CASSLGGGRRNSHLHF	TRBV13	TRBJ1-6	16
CASRGQGKMNTEAFF	TRBV5-6	TRBJ1-1	15
CASRDSAQETQYF	TRBV5-1	TRBJ2-5	13
CASSQVPGAYEQYF	TRBV4-1	TRBJ2-7	14
CASSRRAPSGGALNEQFF	TRBV18	TRBJ2-1	18
CASSHRDRGGEQYF	TRBV11-3	TRBJ2-7	14
CASRSQVDYGYTF	TRBV6-6	TRBJ1-2	13